This T cell receptor beta chain was observed in a study of blood T cells in healthy people across ages. Study conclusions and caveats: Unsorted PBMC material precluded a definitive naive versus antigen-experienced comparison. Researchers deemed the diversity estimates from one million T cells underestimates.

Primers used in a second PCR of about 6 to 11 cycles were a sample-barcoded 5' primer and a J-beta primer mix. TCRdb used MiXCR to reprocess the 5' RACE reads, holding one entry per CDR3 protein. The sample contains 790,000 or so distinct CDR3 sequences, approximately 60% of which appear only once. The extraction recovered at least 5 micrograms of total RNA per sample. This clonotype appeared a few times. Its antigen is as yet unknown. From germline, CDR1 is SGHVS and CDR2 FQNEAQ. V lost 1 base and J 5 bases, leaving 6 bases between the germline ends. There are 13 residues in the CDR3. The clonotype comes from a man aged 40-49 years in good health. Specimen: blood. The chain uses TRBV7-8 and TRBJ1-5, with unresolved D. The CDR3 reads CASSLERDQPQHF. The CDR3 DNA sequence: TGTGCCAGCAGCTTAGAGAGGGATCAGCCCCAGCATTTT.